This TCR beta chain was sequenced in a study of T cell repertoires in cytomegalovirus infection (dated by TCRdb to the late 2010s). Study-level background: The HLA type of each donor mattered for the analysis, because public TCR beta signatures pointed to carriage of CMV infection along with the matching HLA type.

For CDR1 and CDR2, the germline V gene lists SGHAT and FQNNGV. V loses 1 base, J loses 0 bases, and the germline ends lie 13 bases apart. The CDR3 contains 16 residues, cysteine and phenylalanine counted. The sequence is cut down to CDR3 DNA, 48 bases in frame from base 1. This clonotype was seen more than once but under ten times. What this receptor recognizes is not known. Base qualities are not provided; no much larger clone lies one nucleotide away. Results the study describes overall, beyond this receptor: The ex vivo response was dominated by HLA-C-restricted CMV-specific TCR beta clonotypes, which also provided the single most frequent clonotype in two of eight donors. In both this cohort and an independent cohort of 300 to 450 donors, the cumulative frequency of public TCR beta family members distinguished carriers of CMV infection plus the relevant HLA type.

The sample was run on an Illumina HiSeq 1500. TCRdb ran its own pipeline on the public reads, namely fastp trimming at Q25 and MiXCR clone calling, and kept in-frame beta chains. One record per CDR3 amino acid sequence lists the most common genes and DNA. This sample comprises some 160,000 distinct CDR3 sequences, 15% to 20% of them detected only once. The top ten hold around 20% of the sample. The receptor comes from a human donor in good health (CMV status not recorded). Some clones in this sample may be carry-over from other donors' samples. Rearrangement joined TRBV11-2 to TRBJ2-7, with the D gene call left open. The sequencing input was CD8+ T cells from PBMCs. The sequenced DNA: TGTGCCAGCAGCTTAGGTGCGGCTGCGAGCTCCTACGAGCAGTACTTC. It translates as CASSLGAAASSYEQYF.